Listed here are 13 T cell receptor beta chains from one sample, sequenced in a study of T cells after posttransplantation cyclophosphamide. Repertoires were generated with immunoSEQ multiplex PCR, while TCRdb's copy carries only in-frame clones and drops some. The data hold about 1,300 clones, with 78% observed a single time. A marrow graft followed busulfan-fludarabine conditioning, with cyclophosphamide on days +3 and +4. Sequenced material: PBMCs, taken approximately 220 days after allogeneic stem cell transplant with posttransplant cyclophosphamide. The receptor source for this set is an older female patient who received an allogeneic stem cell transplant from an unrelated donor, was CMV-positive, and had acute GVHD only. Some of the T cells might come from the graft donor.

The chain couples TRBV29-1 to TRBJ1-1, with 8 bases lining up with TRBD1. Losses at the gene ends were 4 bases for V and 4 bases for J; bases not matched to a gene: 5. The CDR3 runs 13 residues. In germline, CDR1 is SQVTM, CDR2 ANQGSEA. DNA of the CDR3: TGCAGCGTTGGACAGGGGTGGAGCACTGAAGCTTTCTTT. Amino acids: CSVGQGWSTEAFF.

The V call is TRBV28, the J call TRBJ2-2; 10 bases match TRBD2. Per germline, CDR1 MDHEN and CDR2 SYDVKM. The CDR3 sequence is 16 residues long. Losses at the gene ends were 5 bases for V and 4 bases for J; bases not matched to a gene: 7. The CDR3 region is CASSRIAGGGTGELFF. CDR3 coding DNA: TGTGCCAGCAGTCGCATAGCGGGGGGTGGCACCGGGGAGCTGTTTTTT.

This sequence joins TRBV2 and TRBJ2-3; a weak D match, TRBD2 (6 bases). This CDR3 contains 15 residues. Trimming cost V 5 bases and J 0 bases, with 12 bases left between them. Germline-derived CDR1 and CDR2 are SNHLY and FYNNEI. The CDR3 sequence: CASSPGLPSTDTQYF. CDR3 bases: TGTGCCAGCAGTCCGGGACTTCCTAGCACAGATACGCAGTATTTT.

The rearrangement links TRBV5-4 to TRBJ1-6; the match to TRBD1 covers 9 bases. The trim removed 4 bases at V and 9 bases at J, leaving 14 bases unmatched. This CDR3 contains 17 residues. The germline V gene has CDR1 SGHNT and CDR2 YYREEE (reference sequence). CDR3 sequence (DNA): TGTGCCAGCAGCGGTACCGGGACAGGGATACGAGGTTCACCCCTCCACTTT. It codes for CASSGTGTGIRGSPLHF.

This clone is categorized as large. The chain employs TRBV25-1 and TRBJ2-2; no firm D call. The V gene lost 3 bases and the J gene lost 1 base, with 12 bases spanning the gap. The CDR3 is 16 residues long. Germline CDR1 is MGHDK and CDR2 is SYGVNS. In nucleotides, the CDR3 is TGTGCCAGCAGTGACGGTGGGCAGCTGAACACCGGGGAGCTGTTTTTT. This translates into CASSDGGQLNTGELFF.

The CDR3 DNA is TGTGCCGCCGGAGGAACGGACAGGGTAGTAGTATATTTT. Residues: CAAGGTDRVVVYF. The gene calls are TRBV28 and TRBJ1-3; 8 bases are shared with TRBD1. In germline, CDR1 is MDHEN, CDR2 SYDVKM. Losses at the gene ends were 11 bases for V and 14 bases for J; bases not matched to a gene: 17. This CDR3 has 13 residues. Variable domain in full (rest from reference TRBV28 and TRBJ1-3): DVKVTQSSRYLVKRTGEKVFLECVQDMDHENMFWYRQDPGLGLRLIYFSYDVKMKEKGDIPEGYSVSREKKERFSLILESASTNQTSMYLCAAGGTDRVVVYFGEGSWLTVV.

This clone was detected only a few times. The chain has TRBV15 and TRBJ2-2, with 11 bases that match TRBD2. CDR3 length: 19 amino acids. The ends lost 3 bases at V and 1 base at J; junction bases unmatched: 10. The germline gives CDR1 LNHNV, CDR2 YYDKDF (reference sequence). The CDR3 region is CATSRRVGLAGLNTGELFF. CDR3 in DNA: TGTGCCACCAGCAGGAGAGTAGGACTAGCGGGCTTGAACACCGGGGAGCTGTTTTTT.

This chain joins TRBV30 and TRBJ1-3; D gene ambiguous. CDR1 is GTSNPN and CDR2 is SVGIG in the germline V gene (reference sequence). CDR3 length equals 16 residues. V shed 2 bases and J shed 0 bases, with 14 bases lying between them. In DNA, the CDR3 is TGTGCCTGGAGTAGACGGGGATTCCCCTCTGGAAACACCATATATTTT. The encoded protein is CAWSRRGFPSGNTIYF.

CDR3 in DNA: TGTGCCAGCAGTGAGAATGGGCCTCGGGGCTACACCTTC. Translating gives CASSENGPRGYTF. This sequence joins TRBV28 and TRBJ1-2; D ambiguous. The CDR3 contains 13 residues. V was trimmed by 5 bases and J by 8 bases, leaving 15 bases between them. Germline V gene lookup returns CDR1 MDHEN and CDR2 SYDVKM.

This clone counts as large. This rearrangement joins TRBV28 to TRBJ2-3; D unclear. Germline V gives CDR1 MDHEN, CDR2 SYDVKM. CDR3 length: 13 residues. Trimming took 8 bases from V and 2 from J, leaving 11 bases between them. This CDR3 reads CASLTVNTDTQYF. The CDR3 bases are TGTGCCAGCTTAACGGTGAACACAGATACGCAGTATTTT.

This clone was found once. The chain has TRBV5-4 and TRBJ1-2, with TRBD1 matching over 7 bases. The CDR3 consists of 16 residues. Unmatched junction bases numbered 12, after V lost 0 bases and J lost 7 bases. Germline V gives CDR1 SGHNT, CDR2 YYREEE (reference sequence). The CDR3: CASSLGGRTGVGGYTF. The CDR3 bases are TGTGCCAGCAGCTTGGGAGGACGAACAGGGGTCGGTGGCTACACCTTC.

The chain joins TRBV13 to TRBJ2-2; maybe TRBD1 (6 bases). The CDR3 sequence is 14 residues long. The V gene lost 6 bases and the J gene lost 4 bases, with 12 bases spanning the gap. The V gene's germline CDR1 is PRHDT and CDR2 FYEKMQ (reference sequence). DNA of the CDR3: TGTGCCAGCAGGACACTGACAGGCACCGGGGAGCTGTTTTTT. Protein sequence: CASRTLTGTGELFF.

The CDR3 loop reads CASSERVSYEQYF. The DNA of the CDR3 is TGTGCCAGCAGTGAACGGGTCTCCTACGAGCAGTACTTC. The chain has TRBV6-1 and TRBJ2-7; D ambiguous. Trimming pared 2 bases from V and 0 bases from J, leaving 5 bases between. The CDR3 runs 13 residues. Germline V gene data show CDR1 as MNHNS and CDR2 as SASEGT.